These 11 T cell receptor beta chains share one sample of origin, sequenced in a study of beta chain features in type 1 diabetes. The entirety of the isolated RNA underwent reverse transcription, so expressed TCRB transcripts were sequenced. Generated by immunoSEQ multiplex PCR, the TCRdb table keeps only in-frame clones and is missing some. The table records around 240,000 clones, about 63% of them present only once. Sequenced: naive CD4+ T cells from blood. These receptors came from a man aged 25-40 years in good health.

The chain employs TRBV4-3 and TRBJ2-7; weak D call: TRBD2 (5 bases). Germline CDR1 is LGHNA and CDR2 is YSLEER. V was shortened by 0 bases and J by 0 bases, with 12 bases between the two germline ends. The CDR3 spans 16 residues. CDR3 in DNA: TGCGCCAGCAGCCAAGATAAATGGCGGGCCTCCTACGAGCAGTACTTC. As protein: CASSQDKWRASYEQYF.

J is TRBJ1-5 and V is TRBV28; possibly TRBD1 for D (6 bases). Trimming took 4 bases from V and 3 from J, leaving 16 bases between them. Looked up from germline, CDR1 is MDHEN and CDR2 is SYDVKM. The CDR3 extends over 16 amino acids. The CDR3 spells CASSSGDGGSNQPQHF. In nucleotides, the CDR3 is TGTGCCAGCAGTTCAGGGGATGGGGGATCCAATCAGCCCCAGCATTTT.

CDR3 in DNA: TGTGCCAGCAGCTTAGCGAGGGCGGGACAGTACTTC. Its translation is CASSLARAGQYF. J is TRBJ2-7 and V is TRBV7-9, with D tentatively TRBD2 (6 bases). Germline values: CDR1 SEHNR, CDR2 FQNEAQ (reference sequence). V dropped 0 bases and J dropped 10 bases, with 10 bases sitting between them. The CDR3 loop spans 12 amino acids.

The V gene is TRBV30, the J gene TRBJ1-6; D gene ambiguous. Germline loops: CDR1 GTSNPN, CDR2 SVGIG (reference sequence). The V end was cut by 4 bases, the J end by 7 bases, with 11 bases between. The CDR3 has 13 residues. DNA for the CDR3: TGTGCCTGGATGAGCGGCGTGAATTCACCCCTCCACTTT. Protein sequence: CAWMSGVNSPLHF.

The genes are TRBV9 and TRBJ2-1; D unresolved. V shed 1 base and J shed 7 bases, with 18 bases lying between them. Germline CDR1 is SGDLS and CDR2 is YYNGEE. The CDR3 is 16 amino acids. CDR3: CASSVTMALGRNEQFF. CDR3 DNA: TGTGCCAGCAGCGTAACAATGGCGTTGGGAAGGAATGAGCAGTTCTTC.

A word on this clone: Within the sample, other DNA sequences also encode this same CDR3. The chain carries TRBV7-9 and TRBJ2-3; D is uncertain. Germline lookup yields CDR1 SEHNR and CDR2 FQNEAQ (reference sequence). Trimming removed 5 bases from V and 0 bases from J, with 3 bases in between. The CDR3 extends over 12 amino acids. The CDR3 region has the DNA TGTGCCAGCAGCCAAAGCACAGATACGCAGTATTTT. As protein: CASSQSTDTQYF.

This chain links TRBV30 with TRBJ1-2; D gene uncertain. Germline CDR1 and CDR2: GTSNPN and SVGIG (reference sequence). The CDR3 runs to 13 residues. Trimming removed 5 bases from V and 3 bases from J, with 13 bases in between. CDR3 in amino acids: CAWFRPWDYGYTF. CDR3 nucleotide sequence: TGTGCCTGGTTCCGCCCTTGGGACTATGGCTACACCTTC.

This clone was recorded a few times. CDR3 residues: CASSLVGLPNNEQFF. The CDR3 coding sequence is TGTGCCAGCAGCTTAGTGGGACTACCGAACAATGAGCAGTTCTTC. The chain links TRBV11-3 to TRBJ2-1; TRBD2 agrees at 7 bases. This CDR3 contains 15 residues. CDR1 is SGHNT and CDR2 is YENEEA in the germline V gene. V was pared by 1 base and J by 5 bases, with 5 bases of the junction left unmatched.

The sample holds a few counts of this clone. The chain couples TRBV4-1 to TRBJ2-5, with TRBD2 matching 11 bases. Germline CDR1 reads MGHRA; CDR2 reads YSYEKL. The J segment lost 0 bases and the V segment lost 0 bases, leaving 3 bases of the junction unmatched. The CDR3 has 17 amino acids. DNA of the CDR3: TGCGCCAGCAGCCAAGATGGGACTAGCGGTTACCAAGAGACCCAGTACTTC. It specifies CASSQDGTSGYQETQYF.

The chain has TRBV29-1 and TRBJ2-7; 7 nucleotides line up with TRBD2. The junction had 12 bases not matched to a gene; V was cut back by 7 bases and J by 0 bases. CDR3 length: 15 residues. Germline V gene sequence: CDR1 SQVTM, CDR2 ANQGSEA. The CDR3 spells CSATPAGRTSYEQYF. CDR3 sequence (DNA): TGCAGCGCCACTCCAGCGGGAAGGACCTCCTACGAGCAGTACTTC.

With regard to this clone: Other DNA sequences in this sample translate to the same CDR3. The CDR3 spells CASSLDRGSYNEQFF. The CDR3, as DNA: TGTGCCAGCAGCTTAGACAGGGGGTCCTACAATGAGCAGTTCTTC. V and J are TRBV7-2 and TRBJ2-1; 8 bases match TRBD1. J was trimmed by 1 base and V by 1 base; bases with no gene match: 0. The germline V gene has CDR1 SGHTA and CDR2 FQGNSA. This CDR3 has 15 residues.